This T cell receptor (beta chain) came from a study of blood T cell repertoires in COVID-19. The assay was immunoSEQ multiplex PCR, and TCRdb's table has in-frame clones only and misses some. The sample includes about 260,000 clones, around nine tenths of them seen just once. V was cut by 4 bases and J by 6 bases, with 7 bases left in between. The CDR3 runs to 11 residues. Germline CDR1 and CDR2: GTSNPN and SVGIG (reference sequence). This clone was counted a single time. The rearrangement joins TRBV30 to TRBJ1-3; no reliable D call. The material sequenced was peripheral blood. This TCR was recovered from a man aged 30 to 39 with active or convalescent COVID-19. CDR3 bases: TGTGCCTGGACTGTACAAAACACCATATATTTT. Its protein is CAWTVQNTIYF.